This T cell receptor (beta chain) derives from a study of blood T cell repertoires in COVID-19. Individuals aged about 18 to 90 years were recruited from 24 US areas. Per the original data handling: How many nucleated cells were present was estimated from reference gene primer amplification. Libraries were prepared by immunoSEQ multiplex PCR; TCRdb keeps only in-frame clonotypes and omits some of them. V and J calls and clone size are copied from that table; D and trimming were computed from the DNA. This sample has about 200,000 clones, with roughly 80% found just once. V lost 5 bases, J lost 5 bases, and 16 bases stayed unmatched. Germline CDR1 and CDR2: SGHVS and FNYEAQ. This CDR3 is built from 17 residues.

The chain has TRBV7-6 and TRBJ2-5, with 8 bases aligning to TRBD1. This sequence was found in a man aged 40-49 years who had recovered from COVID-19. Sequencing input: PBMCs or T cells enriched from blood (not recorded which). The CDR3 DNA is TGTGCCAGCAGCCCCGGACAGGGCCTAGAAGTGGGGGAGACCCAGTACTTC. It codes for CASSPGQGLEVGETQYF.